A single sample gave rise to the 20 T cell receptor beta chains below, sequenced in a study of shared clonotypes between healthy human individuals. Measured with immunoSEQ multiplex PCR; TCRdb has only the in-frame clones, and not every one. The sample yields more than 2 million clones, 85% to 95% seen once. The specimen sequenced was naive CD4+ T cells sorted from blood. Subset in this sample: CD45RA+ positively selected. These receptors were collected from a man aged 18 to 30 in good health.

CDR3 in DNA: TGTGCCAGCAGCGATAGCTATGAGCAGTTCTTC. It codes for CASSDSYEQFF. The chain combines TRBV6-1 with TRBJ2-1; D unclear. Deletions cut 6 bases from V and 8 bases from J, with 8 bases between. The CDR3 sequence is 11 residues long. CDR1 is MNHNS, CDR2 SASEGT, per germline.

The chain joins TRBV27 to TRBJ2-1; no definite D call. Germline CDR1 and CDR2: MNHEY and SMNVEV (reference sequence). The CDR3 runs to 13 residues. V was cut by 0 bases and J by 7 bases, with 7 bases left in between. This CDR3 is CASSLSLWNEQFF. The CDR3 DNA follows: TGTGCCAGCAGTTTATCCCTTTGGAATGAGCAGTTCTTC.

The rearrangement joins TRBV6-1 to TRBJ2-3, with D possibly TRBD2 on 6 matching bases. The V end was cut by 5 bases, the J end by 2 bases, with 11 bases between. This CDR3 spans 14 amino acids. Germline CDR1 is MNHNS and CDR2 is SASEGT. The CDR3 sequence: CASSHGRDTDTQYF. Written as DNA, the CDR3 is TGTGCCAGCAGTCACGGGCGGGACACAGATACGCAGTATTTT.

The chain joins TRBV11-2 to TRBJ2-2, with D unresolved. Germline assignment: CDR1 SGHAT and CDR2 FQNNGV. This CDR3 spans 15 amino acids. Trimming stripped 2 bases from V and 5 bases from J, with 12 bases between. CDR3 sequence (DNA): TGTGCCAGCAGCTTACCCTGGGTTTCTACCGGGGAGCTGTTTTTT. Its translation is CASSLPWVSTGELFF.

The genes are TRBV9 and TRBJ1-1, with 8 bases aligning to TRBD1. The germline CDR1 and CDR2 sequences are SGDLS and YYNGEE. This CDR3 comprises 14 residues. Unmatched junction bases numbered 8, after V lost 4 bases and J lost 6 bases. CDR3 nucleotides: TGTGCCAGCAGCCCACAGGGGGAAGCCCCTGAAGCTTTCTTT. Translating it yields CASSPQGEAPEAFF.

This rearrangement joins TRBV11-2 to TRBJ1-3; tentative D call: TRBD1 (5 bases). The length of the CDR3 is 15 residues. The V end was cut by 4 bases, the J end by 3 bases, with 13 bases between. Germline-derived CDR1 and CDR2 are SGHAT and FQNNGV. The CDR3 nucleotides read TGTGCCAGCAGCTCCGGGACTTGGGGTGGAAACACCATATATTTT. Amino acid sequence: CASSSGTWGGNTIYF.

The rearrangement uses TRBV9 and TRBJ2-7; TRBD1 agrees at 8 bases. The CDR3 runs 16 residues. Germline-derived CDR1 and CDR2 are SGDLS and YYNGEE. Trimming cost V 2 bases and J 1 base; bases outside gene matches: 8. The CDR3 reads CASSVGTRDRSYEQYF. In nucleotides, the CDR3 is TGTGCCAGCAGCGTGGGAACCAGGGACAGGTCCTACGAGCAGTACTTC.

V is TRBV19 and J is TRBJ2-5; a weak D match, TRBD1 (6 bases). V was clipped by 7 bases and J by 5 bases, with 17 bases between them. Per germline, CDR1 LNHDA and CDR2 SQIVND (reference sequence). CDR3 length: 14 residues. For the CDR3, the DNA is TGTGCCAGTAAACAGGGCAGGCAGGGGGAGACCCAGTACTTC. It translates to CASKQGRQGETQYF.

The rearrangement links TRBV28 to TRBJ1-6; D gene unclear. Germline V CDR1 and CDR2: MDHEN, SYDVKM. The CDR3 spans 17 residues. Trimming shortened V by 2 bases and J by 0 bases, and 11 bases separated the two germline ends. The DNA of the CDR3 is TGTGCCAGCAGTTTAGACGGCGGCGGCTCCTATAATTCACCCCTCCACTTT. It encodes CASSLDGGGSYNSPLHF.

V and J are TRBV11-2 and TRBJ1-4; D unresolved. Germline-derived CDR1 and CDR2 are SGHAT and FQNNGV. The CDR3 has 11 amino acids. V dropped 3 bases and J dropped 8 bases, with 4 bases sitting between them. The CDR3: CASSLKEKLFF. In DNA, the CDR3 is TGTGCCAGCAGCTTGAAAGAAAAACTGTTTTTT.

This sequence joins TRBV7-2 and TRBJ1-2; possible D gene TRBD1, 5 bases. From germline, CDR1 is SGHTA and CDR2 FQGNSA. V was trimmed by 5 bases and J by 4 bases, leaving 14 bases between them. The CDR3 has 14 amino acids. The CDR3 DNA follows: TGTGCCAGCAGCAAACCACAGGTCTTCTATGGCTACACCTTC. It is translated as CASSKPQVFYGYTF.

The rearrangement uses TRBV5-8 and TRBJ2-7, with D perhaps matching TRBD1 (6 bases). The ends were cut back, 4 bases at V and 2 bases at J, with 10 bases in the middle. The germline CDR1 and CDR2 sequences are SGHTS and YDEGEE. The CDR3 spans 13 residues. Here the CDR3 reads CASSLRGPYEQYF. CDR3 DNA sequence: TGTGCCAGCAGCCTCAGGGGTCCCTACGAGCAGTACTTC.

The J gene is TRBJ2-4, the V gene TRBV5-4; no definite D call. V gave up 1 base and J gave up 8 bases, with 4 bases separating them. The germline V gene has CDR1 SGHNT and CDR2 YYREEE (reference sequence). CDR3 length equals 11 residues. For the CDR3, the DNA is TGTGCCAGCAGCTTGAATGACATTCAGTACTTC. Amino acids: CASSLNDIQYF.

Points on this clone: The sample has other DNA sequences that encode this CDR3 too. The rearrangement links TRBV30 to TRBJ1-5; D call uncertain. The CDR3 has 12 amino acids. Trimming took off 1 base at V and 4 bases at J, with 5 bases between the two ends. CDR1 is GTSNPN and CDR2 is SVGIG in the germline V gene (reference sequence). CDR3 amino acids: CAWSGANQPQHF. The CDR3 DNA is TGTGCCTGGAGTGGTGCTAATCAGCCCCAGCATTTT.

Comment on this clone: Other DNA sequences in this specimen translate into the identical CDR3. The chain has TRBV30 and TRBJ1-2, with a possible D match to TRBD1 (5 bases). Germline V CDR1 and CDR2: GTSNPN, SVGIG (reference sequence). The V end was cut by 0 bases, the J end by 3 bases, with 8 bases between. The CDR3 is 13 amino acids. CDR3 in amino acids: CAWSVEGYYGYTF. In DNA, the CDR3 is TGTGCCTGGAGTGTCGAGGGGTACTATGGCTACACCTTC.

The V call is TRBV9, the J call TRBJ2-1; 8 nucleotides align to TRBD2. This CDR3 spans 16 amino acids. V was pared by 0 bases and J by 8 bases, with 10 bases of the junction left unmatched. Germline V gene data show CDR1 as SGDLS and CDR2 as YYNGEE. CDR3 nucleotide sequence: TGTGCCAGCAGCGTAGCCCGAGCGGGGGCCAGGGATGAGCAGTTCTTC. Amino acids: CASSVARAGARDEQFF.

A few counts support this clone. Other DNA sequences within the sample encode an identical CDR3. The rearrangement joins TRBV5-1 to TRBJ2-3; TRBD2 aligns across 11 bases. Trimming took 0 bases from V and 0 from J; bases not matched to a gene: 0. This CDR3 spans 16 amino acids. Germline loops: CDR1 SGHRS, CDR2 YFSETQ. CDR3 nucleotides: TGCGCCAGCAGCTTGGGGACTAGCGGGAGCACAGATACGCAGTATTTT. Protein product: CASSLGTSGSTDTQYF.

The chain links TRBV18 to TRBJ2-7; TRBD2 might be the D (5 bases). Trimming removed 0 bases at V and 7 bases at J, with 10 bases between. CDR3 length equals 13 residues. CDR1 and CDR2 from the germline V gene are KGHSH and LQKENI. The CDR3 loop is CASSPPEVWEQYF. The CDR3 DNA reads TGTGCCAGCTCACCACCGGAGGTCTGGGAGCAGTACTTC.

The rearrangement uses TRBV6-5 and TRBJ1-2, with TRBD1 matching 12 bases. Per germline, CDR1 MNHEY and CDR2 SVGAGI. V dropped 6 bases and J dropped 6; count of bases not matched to a gene: 5. This CDR3 has 14 amino acids. CDR3 sequence: CASRGTGGSHGYTF. The CDR3 DNA follows: TGTGCCAGCAGGGGGACAGGGGGCTCCCATGGCTACACCTTC.

The chain carries TRBV5-4 and TRBJ2-1; 13 positions match TRBD2. Germline lookup yields CDR1 SGHNT and CDR2 YYREEE (reference sequence). This CDR3 comprises 15 residues. Unmatched junction bases numbered 7, after V lost 7 bases and J lost 6 bases. CDR3: CASERLAGGINEQFF. The CDR3 coding sequence is TGTGCCAGCGAGAGACTAGCGGGAGGTATCAATGAGCAGTTCTTC.